The present entry profiles one T cell receptor beta chain with its context. Its specificity is not known. Germline assignment: CDR1 ENHRY and CDR2 SYGVKD. The CDR3 has 11 residues. The V end lost 11 bases, the J end lost 5 bases, and 12 bases lay between the germline ends. The data belong to a study of T cell responses to AZD1222 COVID-19 vaccine. Findings and caveats of the study: Spike was spanned by vaccine-associated CD4 TCRs, which were dominant at 160-218 and 743-854. Donors were largely white British and mainly female; clonal diversity was possibly underestimated. Unmutated variant regions are reportedly targeted by nearly half of spike-specific TCRs. Repertoires were sampled only after the peak T cell response.

The protocol was immunoSEQ multiplex PCR, while the TCRdb copy is restricted to in-frame clones and leaves out a portion. The profile shows roughly 120,000 clones, approximately 86% of them singletons. The specimen comprised peripheral blood, sampled on day 0 of AZD1222 vaccination. The chain links TRBV10-3 to TRBJ1-1; possible D gene TRBD1, 5 bases. The source is an adult in good health. The CDR3 here is CASGGSTEAFF. The CDR3 DNA reads TGTGCCTCGGGGGGGAGTACTGAAGCTTTCTTT.